This T cell receptor (beta chain) was obtained from a study of long-term antiretroviral therapy in people with HIV. Study results and caveats: Post-ART, diversity grew, though it stayed under transplant donor control levels.

The J segment lost 3 bases and the V segment lost 6 bases, leaving 11 bases of the junction unmatched. Germline CDR1 and CDR2: SGHAT and FQNNGV. CDR3 length: 15 residues. The run of the v3.0 immunoSEQ assay was at survey level. Here immunoSEQ multiplex PCR was the method, and the copy in TCRdb shows in-frame clones only, minus some. The table shows just over 35,000 clones, with around 80% occurring only once. Note on this clone: Its target is not known.

The material was unsorted PBMCs, obtained 0.6 years after starting antiretroviral therapy. The clonotype comes from a man aged 18-30 years with HIV. V gene TRBV11-2 combines with J gene TRBJ2-7; 7 bases agree with TRBD1. Written as DNA, the CDR3 is TGTGCCAGCAGGTCACCGGGGCAGGGGGACTACGAGCAGTACTTC. It translates to CASRSPGQGDYEQYF.